This T cell receptor (beta chain) came from a study of T-cell memory formation after mild COVID-19. Whole-study results and caveats: The second-wave clones peaking on day 37 were not confirmed as SARS-CoV-2-specific. Certain responding clones were present in pre-infection memory, suggesting participation of cross-reactive memory.

This clonotype has only a few counts. Its antigen remains unknown. The CDR3 runs 15 residues. Germline V gene data show CDR1 as DFQATT and CDR2 as SNEGSKA (reference sequence). The V gene end was trimmed by 6 bases and the J gene end by 0 bases; junction bases not matched to a gene: 6. TCRdb recomputed calls from the 5' RACE reads with MiXCR, one row per CDR3 protein. The table records more than 150,000 distinct CDR3 sequences, under 14% of them present only once. The sequenced sample consisted of PBMCs or a T cell subset sorted from them (not recorded which). The J gene is TRBJ1-3, the V gene TRBV20-1; 9 bases map to TRBD1. The clonotype originates from a man aged 18 to 30 who had mild COVID-19 (a few samples of this study predate the infection). Cell type and time point are not known. For the CDR3, the DNA is TGCAGTGCCAGGGACAGGGCCAGCTCTGGAAACACCATATATTTT. Amino acid sequence: CSARDRASSGNTIYF.